A single sample gave rise to the 21 T cell receptor beta chains below, sequenced in a study of beta chain features in type 1 diabetes (dated by TCRdb to 2017 to 2018). Libraries were constructed by the immunoSEQ multiplex PCR assay. The entire amount of isolated RNA was reverse transcribed using the High Capacity cDNA Reverse Transcription Kit, so the sequenced TCRB transcripts were expressed ones. TCRdb re-hosts the immuneACCESS table, in-frame sequences only. Its copies lack some clones; in the studies checked, an unresolved V gene accounts for under half of them, and the cause for the rest is not known. This sample gives around 150,000 clones in total; under 9.5% of them show up just once. Approximately 0.65% of the sample rests with the top ten. The specimen was central memory CD4+ T cells from blood. The receptors come from a man in his late teens or twenties in good health.

The chain links TRBV19 to TRBJ2-5; TRBD1 matches at 7 bases. Germline lookup yields CDR1 LNHDA and CDR2 SQIVND (reference sequence). The CDR3 is 13 amino acids. J was trimmed by 0 bases and V by 6 bases; bases with no gene match: 1. This CDR3 reads CASSQGDQETQYF. The CDR3 coding sequence is TGTGCCAGTAGCCAGGGGGACCAAGAGACCCAGTACTTC.

Ten or more counts support this clone. The V gene is TRBV7-9, the J gene TRBJ2-1, with 7 nucleotides matching TRBD1. From germline, CDR1 is SEHNR and CDR2 FQNEAQ (reference sequence). J gave up 7 bases and V 4 bases, and 1 base lay outside the gene matches. The CDR3 extends over 12 amino acids. The CDR3 DNA reads TGTGCCAGCAGCTCGACAGGGAATGAGCAGTTCTTC. As protein: CASSSTGNEQFF.

J is TRBJ2-3 and V is TRBV5-1, with 8 positions matching TRBD2. CDR1 is SGHRS, CDR2 YFSETQ, per germline. CDR3 length equals 15 residues. V lost 5 bases, J lost 2 bases, and 7 bases stayed unmatched. The CDR3 nucleotides are TGCGCCAGCAGAAGCGGGGGAGGATACACAGATACGCAGTATTTT. Its protein product is CASRSGGGYTDTQYF.

This clone was counted a few times. The chain employs TRBV11-2 and TRBJ2-1; 11 positions match TRBD1. The CDR3 runs 14 residues. Per germline, CDR1 SGHAT and CDR2 FQNNGV. With V trimmed by 5 bases and J by 7 bases, 4 bases remained unmatched. CDR3 amino acids: CASSPGQGANEQFF. CDR3 DNA: TGTGCCAGCAGCCCCGGACAGGGGGCAAATGAGCAGTTCTTC.

The chain links TRBV6-5 to TRBJ1-5, with a possible D match to TRBD1 (5 bases). The germline gives CDR1 MNHEY, CDR2 SVGAGI. The CDR3 loop spans 15 amino acids. Deletions cut 6 bases from V and 7 bases from J, with 19 bases between. For the CDR3, the DNA is TGTGCCAGCAGACCCATAGCGGATTCAGGGCAGCCCCAGCATTTT. Amino acids: CASRPIADSGQPQHF.

In this sample, this clone turned up many times. The chain couples TRBV19 to TRBJ2-1, with TRBD1 matching over 7 bases. The CDR3 length is 14 residues. Germline loops: CDR1 LNHDA, CDR2 SQIVND (reference sequence). V was pared by 4 bases and J by 0 bases, with 0 bases of the junction left unmatched. In DNA, the CDR3 is TGTGCCAGTAGTACAGGGGGCTCCTACAATGAGCAGTTCTTC. Translation gives CASSTGGSYNEQFF.

The chain is built from TRBV15 and TRBJ2-5; TRBD2 is a possible D gene (6 bases). Germline V gene data show CDR1 as LNHNV and CDR2 as YYDKDF (reference sequence). The CDR3 loop spans 15 amino acids. V was clipped by 0 bases and J by 4 bases, with 12 bases between them. In DNA, the CDR3 is TGTGCCACCAGCAGAGAAGGCGGGGTCCCAGAGACCCAGTACTTC. As protein: CATSREGGVPETQYF.

This clone came up many times. The genes are TRBV27 and TRBJ2-7; TRBD2 matches at 8 bases. From germline, CDR1 is MNHEY and CDR2 SMNVEV (reference sequence). The CDR3 spans 14 residues. V was clipped by 3 bases and J by 3 bases; unmatched bases: 4. The CDR3 DNA follows: TGTGCCAGCAGTTTCTCCGGGGGGGTCTACGAGCAGTACTTC. It translates to CASSFSGGVYEQYF.

On this clone: This CDR3 is also generated by other DNA sequences in the sample. The chain links TRBV28 to TRBJ1-5; no clear D. In germline, CDR1 is MDHEN, CDR2 SYDVKM. V gave up 2 bases and J gave up 6 bases, with 11 bases separating them. CDR3 size: 14 residues. In DNA form, the CDR3 reads TGTGCCAGCAGTTTAGGGCAGGCGCGTCAGCCCCAGCATTTT. This gives the protein CASSLGQARQPQHF. The variable domain in full, completed from reference TRBV28 and TRBJ1-5, reads DVKVTQSSRYLVKRTGEKVFLECVQDMDHENMFWYRQDPGLGLRLIYFSYDVKMKEKGDIPEGYSVSREKKERFSLILESASTNQTSMYLCASSLGQARQPQHFGDGTRLSIL.

The gene calls are TRBV4-3 and TRBJ2-2, with 8 bases lining up with TRBD2. The J segment lost 6 bases and the V segment lost 0 bases, leaving 3 bases of the junction unmatched. Germline CDR1 and CDR2: LGHNA and YSLEER. The CDR3 is 15 residues long. CDR3 sequence: CASSQDPGLAGELFF. In DNA form, the CDR3 reads TGCGCCAGCAGCCAAGATCCGGGACTAGCCGGGGAGCTGTTTTTT.

This clone appeared many times. This chain uses TRBV14 with TRBJ1-2; 7 nucleotides line up with TRBD1. Trimming cost V 4 bases and J 8 bases; bases outside gene matches: 16. The CDR3 is 16 amino acids. Germline V gives CDR1 SGHDN, CDR2 FVKESK. The CDR3 spells CASSPRDRDRLGGYTF. The CDR3 DNA reads as TGTGCCAGCAGCCCCCGGGACCGGGACAGACTCGGGGGCTACACCTTC.

CDR3 nucleotide sequence: TGTGCCAGCAGCTCACGGGTCTTGAACCCCTCTGGGGCCAACGTCCTGACTTTC. Its protein is CASSSRVLNPSGANVLTF. The chain is built from TRBV7-9 and TRBJ2-6; D remains ambiguous. V shed 4 bases and J shed 0 bases, with 16 bases lying between them. The CDR3 length is 18 residues. Germline CDR1 and CDR2: SEHNR and FQNEAQ (reference sequence).

This clone has only a few counts. The chain uses TRBV7-2 and TRBJ2-7, with 10 bases lining up with TRBD2. With V trimmed by 2 bases and J by 4 bases, 8 bases remained unmatched. Per germline, CDR1 SGHTA and CDR2 FQGNSA. The CDR3 contains 16 residues. The CDR3 DNA reads as TGTGCCAGCAGCTTACGGCCTAGCGGGAGTGTATACGAGCAGTACTTC. Amino acids: CASSLRPSGSVYEQYF.

The chain is built from TRBV10-3 and TRBJ2-7, with 11 positions matching TRBD2. Germline V gives CDR1 ENHRY, CDR2 SYGVKD. V shed 4 bases, J shed 6 bases, and the junction held 8 bases outside the gene matches. The CDR3 has 15 residues. This chain's CDR3 is CAISALGTSGPEQYF. CDR3 bases: TGTGCCATCAGTGCCCTCGGGACTAGCGGCCCCGAGCAGTACTTC.

The chain recombines TRBV6-6 with TRBJ1-5, with 11 bases matching TRBD1. This CDR3 region has 16 residues. Germline V gene lookup returns CDR1 MNHNY and CDR2 SVGAGI (reference sequence). The J segment lost 1 base and the V segment lost 5 bases, leaving 4 bases of the junction unmatched. The CDR3: CASSRTGGASNQPQHF. Here the CDR3 DNA reads TGTGCCAGCAGTAGGACAGGGGGCGCAAGCAATCAGCCCCAGCATTTT.

This clone was observed a single time. The DNA for the CDR3 is TGTGCCAGCAACATAGGGGTTGGGCAGCCCCAGCATTTT. Translating gives CASNIGVGQPQHF. The chain has TRBV6-1 and TRBJ1-5; D may be TRBD1 (5 bases). Germline CDR1 and CDR2: MNHNS and SASEGT. The CDR3 has 13 amino acids. V was cut by 7 bases and J by 7 bases, with 14 bases left in between.

The chain uses TRBV18 and TRBJ2-2; 8 bases map to TRBD2. Germline assignment: CDR1 KGHSH and CDR2 LQKENI. Trimming took 5 bases from V and 3 from J; bases not matched to a gene: 8. The CDR3 spans 16 residues. In nucleotides, the CDR3 is TGTGCCAGCTCAACCCCATTGCGGGGGGACACCGGGGAGCTGTTTTTT. Protein sequence: CASSTPLRGDTGELFF.

Ten or more counts support this clone. The genes are TRBV30 and TRBJ1-6; D is unclear. The CDR3 consists of 14 residues. Germline values: CDR1 GTSNPN, CDR2 SVGIG (reference sequence). V lost 0 bases, J lost 7 bases, and 10 bases lay in between. The CDR3: CAWSVLARNSPLHF. The CDR3 coding sequence is TGTGCCTGGAGTGTGCTGGCCAGGAATTCACCCCTCCACTTT.

Only a few counts were recorded for this clone. The chain couples TRBV2 to TRBJ2-3; the match to TRBD2 covers 10 bases. The CDR3 is made up of 14 amino acids. J lost 4 bases, V lost 9 bases, and 7 bases had no gene match. Germline V lookup: CDR1 SNHLY, CDR2 FYNNEI. The CDR3, as DNA: TGTGCCAGTCGGGGGGGACTAGCGTCAGATACGCAGTATTTT. Its protein product is CASRGGLASDTQYF.

This clone was recorded a few times. The rearrangement links TRBV28 to TRBJ1-5; 7 bases fit TRBD1. The V gene's germline CDR1 is MDHEN and CDR2 SYDVKM. Trimming took 6 bases from V and 6 from J; bases not matched to a gene: 8. The CDR3 loop spans 14 amino acids. The CDR3 region is CASSQGDLGQPQHF. The CDR3 DNA reads TGTGCCAGCAGCCAGGGGGATCTGGGTCAGCCCCAGCATTTT.

The chain joins TRBV4-3 to TRBJ2-7, with 11 bases aligning to TRBD2. Germline loops: CDR1 LGHNA, CDR2 YSLEER. V lost 2 bases, J lost 6 bases, and 6 bases stayed unmatched. This CDR3 is built from 15 residues. The CDR3 is CASSQPTSGRSEQYF. DNA of the CDR3: TGCGCCAGCAGCCAACCAACTAGCGGGAGATCCGAGCAGTACTTC.